These T cell receptor beta chains were read from a single sample in a study of blood T cells in healthy people across ages. TCRdb reanalysed the 5' RACE reads using MiXCR and keeps one entry per CDR3 protein. The table has about 1.5 million distinct CDR3 sequences, 35% to 45% seen once. The sequenced material came from blood. All receptors come from a woman aged 18-35 years in good health. Each CDR3 is given with its conserved first and last residue. D genes are given only for firm matches. The size of a clone is reported for some rows only, either as once, few or many, or as a class for expanded clones.

- | TRBJ2-5 | few | TRBV20-1 | CSARRPSDWRDQETQYF | TGCAGTGCTAGGCGGCCTAGCGACTGGAGGGACCAAGAGACCCAGTACTTC
TRBD1 | TRBJ1-4 | - | TRBV12-3/TRBV12-4 | CASSFTGVGEKLFF | TGTGCCAGCAGTTTCACAGGGGTAGGCGAAAAACTGTTTTTT
TRBD2 | TRBJ2-4 | few | TRBV27 | CASSLGASGFDIQYF | TGTGCCAGCAGTTTAGGCGCTAGCGGGTTTGACATTCAGTACTTC
- | TRBJ1-5 | few | TRBV11-2 | CASSPLALGGREGNQPQHF | TGTGCCAGCAGCCCCCTTGCCTTAGGGGGGCGAGAGGGCAATCAGCCCCAGCATTTT
TRBD1 | TRBJ2-1 | - | TRBV5-1 | CASSRRLGQGGNEQFF | TGCGCCAGCAGCCGCCGTCTGGGACAGGGGGGAAATGAGCAGTTCTTC
TRBD1 | TRBJ1-2 | few | TRBV6-5 | CASSSDRLKGYTF | TGTGCCAGCAGTTCGGACAGGCTCAAAGGCTACACCTTC
TRBD2 | TRBJ2-1 | - | TRBV19 | CASSNSGVYNEQFF | TGTGCCAGTAGTAATAGCGGGGTTTACAATGAGCAGTTCTTC
- | TRBJ2-3 | once | TRBV12-3/TRBV12-4 | CASRNRVNTDTQYF | TGTGCCAGCAGAAACAGGGTTAACACAGATACGCAGTATTTT
- | TRBJ1-2 | few | TRBV7-9 | CASSLNQGANYGYTF | TGTGCCAGCAGCTTAAATCAGGGAGCTAACTATGGCTACACCTTC
TRBD1 | TRBJ1-5 | few | TRBV29-1 | CSARGVDQPQHF | TGCAGCGCCAGGGGGGTTGATCAGCCCCAGCATTTT
TRBD1 | TRBJ2-4 | - | TRBV12-3/TRBV12-4 | CASSLTGKIQYF | TGTGCCAGCAGTTTGACAGGGAAGATTCAGTACTTC
TRBD2 | TRBJ2-7 | - | TRBV7-2 | CASSMTSGRAHEQYF | TGTGCCAGCAGCATGACTAGCGGGAGAGCCCACGAGCAGTACTTC
- | TRBJ2-7 | - | TRBV12-5 | CASGFPDPIYNEQYF | TGTGCTAGTGGTTTCCCCGATCCCATCTACAATGAGCAGTACTTC
TRBD1 | TRBJ1-6 | many | TRBV5-1 | CASSTGTDYSPLHF | TGCGCCAGCAGTACCGGGACAGATTATTCACCCCTCCACTTT
- | TRBJ2-7 | few | TRBV20-1 | CSARTNYKDEQYF | TGCAGTGCTAGGACAAATTACAAGGACGAGCAGTACTTC
TRBD2 | TRBJ2-7 | - | TRBV3-1 | CASSLGGEAYEQYF | TGTGCCAGCAGCCTCGGGGGGGAGGCCTACGAGCAGTACTTC
- | TRBJ1-1 | many | TRBV29-1 | CSVGPSSQAANTEAFF | TGCAGCGTTGGACCCTCGTCGCAGGCTGCGAACACTGAAGCTTTCTTT
- | TRBJ2-3 | few | TRBV2 | CASSETKPSTDTQYF | TGTGCCAGCTCTGAAACTAAACCTAGCACAGATACGCAGTATTTT
TRBD1 | TRBJ1-3 | - | TRBV6-6 | CASRQTGVGNTIYF | TGTGCCAGCAGGCAGACAGGGGTTGGAAACACCATATATTTT
TRBD2 | TRBJ2-3 | - | TRBV6-6 | CASSFRGAGGTDTQYF | TGTGCCAGCAGCTTCCGCGGGGCGGGAGGCACAGATACGCAGTATTTT
TRBD2 | TRBJ2-1 | - | TRBV20-1 | CSASSGDNEQFF | TGCAGTGCTAGTAGCGGGGACAATGAGCAGTTCTTC
TRBD2 | TRBJ2-3 | - | TRBV5-1 | CASSLEGHLGTSGRALDTQYF | TGCGCCAGCAGCTTGGAGGGACATCTCGGGACTAGCGGGAGGGCCCTAGATACGCAGTATTTT
- | TRBJ2-3 | many | TRBV7-7 | CASSRYTDTQYF | TGTGCCAGCAGCCGATACACAGATACGCAGTATTTT
TRBD2 | TRBJ2-3 | - | TRBV29-1 | CSVEGWGASGPTDTQYF | TGCAGCGTTGAAGGGTGGGGTGCTAGCGGACCCACGGATACGCAGTATTTT
TRBD1 | TRBJ2-7 | - | TRBV6-2/TRBV6-3 | CASADRAGEQYF | TGTGCCAGCGCGGACAGGGCTGGGGAGCAGTACTTC
TRBD2 | TRBJ2-1 | - | TRBV25-1 | CASSEIPGLAASYNEQFF | TGTGCCAGCAGTGAGATCCCTGGACTAGCGGCCTCCTACAATGAGCAGTTCTTC
- | TRBJ2-5 | - | TRBV4-1 | CASSQGTLETQYF | TGCGCCAGCAGCCAAGGGACTCTAGAGACCCAGTACTTC
TRBD1 | TRBJ2-1 | few | TRBV5-1 | CASSKDRVYNEQFF | TGCGCCAGCAGTAAGGACAGGGTCTACAATGAGCAGTTCTTC
- | TRBJ2-7 | few | TRBV6-1 | CASSSGTFYEQYF | TGTGCCAGCAGCTCCGGGACTTTCTACGAGCAGTACTTC